This T cell receptor (beta chain) was found in a study of blood T cell repertoires in COVID-19. Study overall: Sites across the United States, Italy and Spain contributed samples from acute and convalescent COVID-19. In each case, the material was cDNA or gDNA derived from T cells, B-cell-depleted T cells, or PBMCs.

The germline V and J ends were trimmed by 3 bases and 6 bases, with 14 bases remaining between them. CDR1 ENHRY and CDR2 SYGVKD come from the germline V gene. CDR3 length equals 15 residues. Source study methods: It was from reference gene primer amplification that nucleated cell counts were estimated. Assay used: immunoSEQ multiplex PCR; TCRdb lists only in-frame clones, some missing. V, J and clone size are those of that table, while D and trimming were read from the DNA. Seen here are tens of thousands of clones, 85% to 90% observed once, and the top ten hold 8%. The clonotype originates from a man older than 75 with active or convalescent COVID-19. Input material: peripheral blood. The rearrangement links TRBV10-3 to TRBJ1-4; D remains ambiguous. The CDR3 sequence: CAISDAGLKDEKLFF. The CDR3 bases are TGTGCCATCAGTGATGCGGGCCTCAAGGATGAAAAACTGTTTTTT.